The rows below give T cell receptor beta chains drawn from one sample of a study of blood T cell repertoires in COVID-19. Clones were sequenced by immunoSEQ multiplex PCR, and TCRdb holds only the in-frame ones, with some missing. Here the sample spans 100,000 or so clones, approximately 82% being singletons. The sequencing input was peripheral blood. These receptors came from a woman older than 75 with acute or convalescent COVID-19. Each CDR3 is given with its conserved first and last residue. D genes are given only for firm matches. A clone size is listed for some rows: how often the clone was seen (once, few, many), or a class if it is expanded.

DNA | CDR3 | J | D | V | size
TGTGCCAGCAGGAGGGCCCTGAACACTGAAGCTTTCTTT | CASRRALNTEAFF | TRBJ1-1 | . | TRBV27 | .
TGTGCTAGTGGTTTGGGGGACTACGGCGGCTACACCTTC | CASGLGDYGGYTF | TRBJ1-2 | . | TRBV12-5 | .
TGTGCCAGCAGCGCAACAGGGGGCCTGGAGACCCAGTACTTC | CASSATGGLETQYF | TRBJ2-5 | TRBD1 | TRBV7-9 | .
TGCAGCATATTGACCGACAATCGGGAGCAGTACTTC | CSILTDNREQYF | TRBJ2-7 | . | TRBV29-1 | .
TGTGCCAGCAGTTCGGGACAGTCTGGAAACACCATATATTTT | CASSSGQSGNTIYF | TRBJ1-3 | TRBD1 | TRBV28 | once
TGCGCCAGCAGCTTTAACTCAATGAACACTGAAGCTTTCTTT | CASSFNSMNTEAFF | TRBJ1-1 | . | TRBV5-1 | .
TGTGCCAGCAGTTCAGGAAATGAAAAACTGTTTTTT | CASSSGNEKLFF | TRBJ1-4 | . | TRBV12-3/TRBV12-4 | .
TGTGCCAGCAGCCAAGATCTCGAGGTTGGGGGCTACACCTTC | CASSQDLEVGGYTF | TRBJ1-2 | . | TRBV14 | .
TGTGCCAGCAGGGCCAGCGGCCGTCGGAACACCGGGGAGCTGTTTTTT | CASRASGRRNTGELFF | TRBJ2-2 | . | TRBV2 | once
TGTGCCAGCAGCCAGACAGGGGTTAGCTATGGCTACACCTTC | CASSQTGVSYGYTF | TRBJ1-2 | TRBD1 | TRBV7-9 | .
TGTGCCAGCAGCTTAGTTAGCGGAGTGAACACCGGGGAGCTGTTTTTT | CASSLVSGVNTGELFF | TRBJ2-2 | . | TRBV11-3 | .
TGTGCAAGTCGCTTAGCTTCTGGGGGCAATGGCTACACCTTC | CASRLASGGNGYTF | TRBJ1-2 | . | TRBV12-2 | .
TGCAGCGTCGAGCCCCGGGGGAGAACAGATACGCAGTATTTT | CSVEPRGRTDTQYF | TRBJ2-3 | . | TRBV29-1 | .
TGTGCCAGCAGACTGCTGAACACCGGGGAGCTGTTTTTT | CASRLLNTGELFF | TRBJ2-2 | . | TRBV27 | .
TGTGCCATCGCACAGGGACAGGAAAGCACAGATACGCAGTATTTT | CAIAQGQESTDTQYF | TRBJ2-3 | TRBD1 | TRBV10-3 | .
TGTGCCAGCACAATTTACCTGGGGGGGAGGAATGAGCAGTTCTTC | CASTIYLGGRNEQFF | TRBJ2-1 | TRBD2 | TRBV7-9 | .
TGTGCCAGCAGCTTAGGTGGTAGTGATGAGCAGTTCTTC | CASSLGGSDEQFF | TRBJ2-1 | . | TRBV11-3 | .
TGTGCCAGCAGCGCGGGACTAGCGGGAGTAAACATTCAGTACTTC | CASSAGLAGVNIQYF | TRBJ2-4 | TRBD2 | TRBV7-6 | .
TGTGCCAGCAGTGAGAGAGTTTCTAATTCACCCCTCCACTTT | CASSERVSNSPLHF | TRBJ1-6 | . | TRBV6-1 | .
TGTGCCAGCAGCACTAGCGGAAGCACAGATACGCAGTATTTT | CASSTSGSTDTQYF | TRBJ2-3 | TRBD2 | TRBV7-2 | .
TGTGCCAGCAGTGAAGCAGGGGGAAACTATGGCTACACCTTC | CASSEAGGNYGYTF | TRBJ1-2 | . | TRBV2 | .
TGTGCCAGCAGAACAGGGGACACCGGGGAGCTGTTTTTT | CASRTGDTGELFF | TRBJ2-2 | TRBD1 | TRBV6-5 | .
TGTGCCAGCAGGCAGTCGACAGGGGTCACCTACGAGCAGTACTTC | CASRQSTGVTYEQYF | TRBJ2-7 | TRBD1 | TRBV27 | .
TGTGCCATCAGTGCGAACCAGGGGAACACTGAAGCTTTCTTT | CAISANQGNTEAFF | TRBJ1-1 | . | TRBV10-3 | few
TGTGCCTGGACGGGTGTTCGGGGCTACACCTTC | CAWTGVRGYTF | TRBJ1-2 | . | TRBV30 | .
TGTGCCAGCAGTTTAACAGGGTACGTTGGCTACACCTTC | CASSLTGYVGYTF | TRBJ1-2 | . | TRBV2 | .
TGTGCCAGCACCCGACAGGAGGTCAACACTGAAGCTTTCTTT | CASTRQEVNTEAFF | TRBJ1-1 | . | TRBV6-6 | few
TGCGCCAGCAGTAATCAGGGTCGAGAGACCCAGTACTTC | CASSNQGRETQYF | TRBJ2-5 | . | TRBV10-1 | .
TGTGCCAGCAGCTTAGGTCAGGGATCGCGAGAGCAGTTCTTC | CASSLGQGSREQFF | TRBJ2-1 | . | TRBV7-8 | .
TGTGCCAGCAGTTTAAAAGAAGAGGGTAGAGTTTATCAGCCCCAGCATTTT | CASSLKEEGRVYQPQHF | TRBJ1-5 | . | TRBV28 | once
TGTGCCAGCGGACAGGGGATTGCTGGGGCCAACGTCCTGACTTTC | CASGQGIAGANVLTF | TRBJ2-6 | TRBD1 | TRBV6-5 | .
TGCGCCAGCAGCTTGGTCCAAGAGGGCGGTGAAGCTTTCTTT | CASSLVQEGGEAFF | TRBJ1-1 | . | TRBV5-1 | .
TGTGCCAGCAGTCGACAGTACCAAGAGACCCAGTACTTC | CASSRQYQETQYF | TRBJ2-5 | . | TRBV6-5 | once
TGCGCCAGCAGCTTGGCCTATTCGAACACCGGGGAGCTGTTTTTT | CASSLAYSNTGELFF | TRBJ2-2 | . | TRBV5-1 | .
TGTGCCAGCAGCTTAAGATCCAACCTAAATCGACAAAACTATGGCTACACCTTC | CASSLRSNLNRQNYGYTF | TRBJ1-2 | . | TRBV7-2 | .
TGTGCCAGCAGTCCTTTCACAGGAACCTCGTCCCGTGAGCAGTTCTTC | CASSPFTGTSSREQFF | TRBJ2-1 | . | TRBV5-5 | .
TGCGCCAGCAGCCCTTGGGCTAGCGGGAGCACAGATACGCAGTATTTT | CASSPWASGSTDTQYF | TRBJ2-3 | TRBD2 | TRBV5-1 | .
TGTGCCAGCAGCCTCACAGGGGTCCAAGAGACCCAGTACTTC | CASSLTGVQETQYF | TRBJ2-5 | TRBD1 | TRBV6-2/TRBV6-3 | .
TGTGCCAGCATCATTAGACAGGGGCCCACCGGGGAGCTGTTTTTT | CASIIRQGPTGELFF | TRBJ2-2 | TRBD1 | TRBV7-2 | .
TGTGCCACCAGTGATTCCCTGACAGGGAACACCGGGGAGCTGTTTTTT | CATSDSLTGNTGELFF | TRBJ2-2 | . | TRBV24-1 | .
TGTGCCAGCAGCCAAACCCTAGCGGGAGGATTAACCGGGGAGCTGTTTTTT | CASSQTLAGGLTGELFF | TRBJ2-2 | TRBD2 | TRBV3-1/TRBV3-2 | .
TGTGCCATCAGAGCTAGCGCTAGCACAGATACGCAGTATTTT | CAIRASASTDTQYF | TRBJ2-3 | . | TRBV10-3 | .
TGTGCCAGCAGTCCGACAGGGATCTTCACAGATACGCAGTATTTT | CASSPTGIFTDTQYF | TRBJ2-3 | TRBD1 | TRBV6-2/TRBV6-3 | few
TGTGCCAGCAGCTTAGTGGCGGAAGACAATCAGCCCCAGCATTTT | CASSLVAEDNQPQHF | TRBJ1-5 | . | TRBV7-2 | .
TGTGCCAGCAGCCAACTCCAAACGGGGTCGTCCTACGAGCAGTACTTC | CASSQLQTGSSYEQYF | TRBJ2-7 | . | TRBV14 | few
TGTGCCAGTAGTAAGGGGCGCGGGGGAGGGACAGATACGCAGTATTTT | CASSKGRGGGTDTQYF | TRBJ2-3 | TRBD2 | TRBV19 | once
TGCGCCAGCAGCTTAGTTCTAGTTAAGGATGAGCAGTTCTTC | CASSLVLVKDEQFF | TRBJ2-1 | . | TRBV5-1 | .
TGTGCCAGCAGTTTTGGGACAGCTGGCACCATATATTTT | CASSFGTAGTIYF | TRBJ1-3 | TRBD1 | TRBV6-6 | .
TGTGCTAGTGGTCTGGGGAGGCATAGCACAGATACGCAGTATTTT | CASGLGRHSTDTQYF | TRBJ2-3 | . | TRBV12-5 | .
TGTGCCAGCAGTGGGACTAGCGGGAGAGTATACGAGCAGTACTTC | CASSGTSGRVYEQYF | TRBJ2-7 | TRBD2 | TRBV2 | .
TGTGCCAGCAGTCCTATCAATTCACCCCTCCACTTT | CASSPINSPLHF | TRBJ1-6 | . | TRBV27 | many
TGTGCCAGCAGCTCGATGGCGGGCCCCCAGCATTTT | CASSSMAGPQHF | TRBJ1-5 | . | TRBV11-2 | .
TGTGCCAGCAGCTTAGTGCAGGGAGGGAAGACCCAGTACTTC | CASSLVQGGKTQYF | TRBJ2-5 | TRBD2 | TRBV11-1 | .
TGTGCCAGCAGAGCAGGGCCCGGATCACCCCTCCACTTT | CASRAGPGSPLHF | TRBJ1-6 | . | TRBV2 | few
TGTGCCAGCAGTGAAGGACAGTCCCAGCATTTT | CASSEGQSQHF | TRBJ1-5 | . | TRBV6-1 | .